The table lists the clone carrying this T cell receptor beta chain with a few counts. The antigen remains unidentified. Germline V gives CDR1 SGHAT, CDR2 FQNNGV. Trimming stripped 4 bases from V and 6 bases from J, with 14 bases between. CDR3 size: 14 residues. This record comes from a study of T-cell memory formation after mild COVID-19. Study findings and constraints: Day 15 to 85 contracting clones showed balanced CD4/CD8; later expanders leaned CD4+.

TCRdb analysed the 5' RACE reads with MiXCR anew, one entry per CDR3 protein. The table has about 320,000 distinct CDR3 sequences, over 11% seen once. The sample taken for sequencing was PBMCs or a T cell subset sorted from them (not recorded which). This clonotype was sampled from a man aged 18 to 29 who had mild COVID-19 (a few samples of this study predate the infection). Cell type and time point are not known. The chain recombines TRBV11-2 with TRBJ2-3; the D is unclear. The CDR3 spells CASSSKLPGDTQYF. The CDR3 DNA reads as TGTGCCAGCAGCTCCAAGCTCCCCGGGGATACGCAGTATTTT.